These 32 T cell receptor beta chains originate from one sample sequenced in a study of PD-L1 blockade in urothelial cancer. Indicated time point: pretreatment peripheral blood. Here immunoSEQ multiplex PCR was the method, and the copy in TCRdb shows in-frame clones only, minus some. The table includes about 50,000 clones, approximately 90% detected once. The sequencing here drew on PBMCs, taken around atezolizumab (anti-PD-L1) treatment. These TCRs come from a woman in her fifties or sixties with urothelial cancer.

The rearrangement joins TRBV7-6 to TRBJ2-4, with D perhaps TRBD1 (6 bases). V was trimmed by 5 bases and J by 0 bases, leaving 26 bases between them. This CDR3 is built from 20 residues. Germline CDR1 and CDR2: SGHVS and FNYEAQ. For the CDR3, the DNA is TGTGCCAGCAGCGAGACTCCCAGACAGGCTAACCCCTTAGCCAAAAACATTCAGTACTTC. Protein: CASSETPRQANPLAKNIQYF.

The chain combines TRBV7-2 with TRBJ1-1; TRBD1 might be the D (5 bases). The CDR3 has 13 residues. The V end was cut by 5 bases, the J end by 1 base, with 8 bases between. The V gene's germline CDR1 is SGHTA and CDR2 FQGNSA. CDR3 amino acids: CASSRRGNTEAFF. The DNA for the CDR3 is TGTGCCAGCAGCCGGAGGGGGAACACTGAAGCTTTCTTT.

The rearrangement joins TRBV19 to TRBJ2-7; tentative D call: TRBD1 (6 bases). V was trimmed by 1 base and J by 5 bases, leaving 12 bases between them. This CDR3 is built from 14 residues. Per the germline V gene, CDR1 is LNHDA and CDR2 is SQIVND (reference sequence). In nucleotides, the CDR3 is TGTGCCAGTAGTATAGGTCAGGGGATCGACGAGCAGTACTTC. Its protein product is CASSIGQGIDEQYF.

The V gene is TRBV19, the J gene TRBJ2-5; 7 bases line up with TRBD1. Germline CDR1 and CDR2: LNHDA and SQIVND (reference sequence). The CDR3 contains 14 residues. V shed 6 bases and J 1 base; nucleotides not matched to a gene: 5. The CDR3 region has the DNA TGTGCCAGTAGCGATACAGGGGCCCAAGAGACCCAGTACTTC. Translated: CASSDTGAQETQYF.

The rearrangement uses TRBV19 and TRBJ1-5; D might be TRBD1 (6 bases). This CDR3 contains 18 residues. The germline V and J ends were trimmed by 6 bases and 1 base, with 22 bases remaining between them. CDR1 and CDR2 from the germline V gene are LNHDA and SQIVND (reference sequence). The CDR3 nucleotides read TGTGCCAGTAGCCGATCTACGTGGGGGCAGCTGAGCAATCAGCCCCAGCATTTT. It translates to CASSRSTWGQLSNQPQHF.

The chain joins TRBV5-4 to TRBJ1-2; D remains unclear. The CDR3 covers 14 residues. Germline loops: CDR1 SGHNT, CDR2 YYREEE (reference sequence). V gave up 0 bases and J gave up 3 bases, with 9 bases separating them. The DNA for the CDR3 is TGTGCCAGCAGCTTGGTGGCAGCGGACTATGGCTACACCTTC. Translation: CASSLVAADYGYTF.

The CDR3 spells CASSRQGPQHYEQYF. The CDR3 DNA follows: TGTGCCAGCAGCCGGCAGGGCCCTCAGCACTACGAGCAGTACTTC. This rearrangement joins TRBV7-2 to TRBJ2-7; D possibly corresponds to TRBD1 (5 bases). V was shortened by 5 bases and J by 3 bases, with 17 bases between the two germline ends. Germline loops: CDR1 SGHTA, CDR2 FQGNSA. CDR3 length equals 15 residues.

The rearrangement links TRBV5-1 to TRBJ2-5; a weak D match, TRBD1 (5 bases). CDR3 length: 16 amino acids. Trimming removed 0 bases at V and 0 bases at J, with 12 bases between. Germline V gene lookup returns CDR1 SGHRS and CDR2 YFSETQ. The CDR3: CASSLARAAYQETQYF. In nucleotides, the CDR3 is TGCGCCAGCAGCTTGGCCAGGGCCGCCTACCAAGAGACCCAGTACTTC.

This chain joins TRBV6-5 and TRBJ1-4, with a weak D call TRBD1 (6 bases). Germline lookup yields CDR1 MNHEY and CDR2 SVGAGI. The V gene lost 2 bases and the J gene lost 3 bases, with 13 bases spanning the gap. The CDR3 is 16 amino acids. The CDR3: CASSYGGAGANEKLFF. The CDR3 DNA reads TGTGCCAGCAGTTACGGGGGGGCAGGGGCTAATGAAAAACTGTTTTTT.

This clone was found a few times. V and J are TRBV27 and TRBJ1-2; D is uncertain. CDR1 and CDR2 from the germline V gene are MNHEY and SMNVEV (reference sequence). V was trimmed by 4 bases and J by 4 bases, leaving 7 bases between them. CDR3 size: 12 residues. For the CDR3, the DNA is TGTGCCAGCAGTTCGGAGATCTATGGCTACACCTTC. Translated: CASSSEIYGYTF.

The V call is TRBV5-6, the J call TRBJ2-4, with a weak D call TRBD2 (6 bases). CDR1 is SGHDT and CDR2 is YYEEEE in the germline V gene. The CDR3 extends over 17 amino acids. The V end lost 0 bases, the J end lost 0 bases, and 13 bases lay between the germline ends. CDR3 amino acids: CASSLDGGNLAKNIQYF. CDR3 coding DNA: TGTGCCAGCAGCTTGGACGGGGGAAACCTAGCCAAAAACATTCAGTACTTC.

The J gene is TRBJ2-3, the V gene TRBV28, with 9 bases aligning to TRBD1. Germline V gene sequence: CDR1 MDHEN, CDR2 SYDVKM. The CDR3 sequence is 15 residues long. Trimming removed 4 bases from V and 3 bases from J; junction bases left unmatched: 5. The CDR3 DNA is TGTGCCAGCAGTTACCCGGGACAGGGTACAGATACGCAGTATTTT. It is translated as CASSYPGQGTDTQYF.

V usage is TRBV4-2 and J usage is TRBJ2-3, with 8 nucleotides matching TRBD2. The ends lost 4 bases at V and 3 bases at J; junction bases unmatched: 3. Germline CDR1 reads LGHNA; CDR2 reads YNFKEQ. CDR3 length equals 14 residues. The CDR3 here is CASSPRGGTDTQYF. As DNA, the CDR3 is TGTGCCAGCAGCCCCCGGGGGGGAACAGATACGCAGTATTTT.

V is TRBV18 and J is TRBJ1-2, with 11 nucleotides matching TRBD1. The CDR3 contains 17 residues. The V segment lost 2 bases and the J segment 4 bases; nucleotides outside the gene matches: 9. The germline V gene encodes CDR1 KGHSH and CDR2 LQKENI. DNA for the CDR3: TGTGCCAGCTCACCATCCCAGACCGGGACAGGGGGCTATGGCTACACCTTC. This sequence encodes CASSPSQTGTGGYGYTF.

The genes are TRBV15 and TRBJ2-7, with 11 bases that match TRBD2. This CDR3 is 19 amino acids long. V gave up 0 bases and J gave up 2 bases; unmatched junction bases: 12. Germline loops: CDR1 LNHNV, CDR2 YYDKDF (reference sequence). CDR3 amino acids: CATSREGGPGLAETYEQYF. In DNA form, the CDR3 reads TGTGCCACCAGCAGAGAAGGAGGCCCGGGACTAGCGGAAACCTACGAGCAGTACTTC.

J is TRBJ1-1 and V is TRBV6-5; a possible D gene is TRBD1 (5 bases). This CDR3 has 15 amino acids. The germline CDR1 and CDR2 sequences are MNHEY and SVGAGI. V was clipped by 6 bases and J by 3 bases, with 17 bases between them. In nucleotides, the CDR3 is TGTGCCAGCAGGGAACACGGACACTCGGACACTGAAGCTTTCTTT. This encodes CASREHGHSDTEAFF.

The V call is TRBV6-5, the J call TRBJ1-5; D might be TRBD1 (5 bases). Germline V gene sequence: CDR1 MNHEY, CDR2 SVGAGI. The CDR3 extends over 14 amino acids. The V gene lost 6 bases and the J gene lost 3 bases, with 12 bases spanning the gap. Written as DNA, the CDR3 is TGTGCCAGCAGGGACGGACAACTCAATCAGCCCCAGCATTTT. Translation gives CASRDGQLNQPQHF.

The CDR3 bases are TGTGCCAGCAGTAAAGGGGGCCTATTCCTTGAAGCTTTCTTT. As protein: CASSKGGLFLEAFF. The rearrangement links TRBV27 to TRBJ1-1; 7 nucleotides align to TRBD1. CDR1 MNHEY and CDR2 SMNVEV come from the germline V gene (reference sequence). The CDR3 has 14 residues. Trimming cost V 5 bases and J 7 bases; bases outside gene matches: 10.

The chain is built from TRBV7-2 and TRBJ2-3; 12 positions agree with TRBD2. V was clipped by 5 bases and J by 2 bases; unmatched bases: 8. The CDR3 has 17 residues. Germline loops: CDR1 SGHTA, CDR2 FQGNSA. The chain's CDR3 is CASSRGLAGPDTDTQYF. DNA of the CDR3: TGTGCCAGCAGCCGCGGACTAGCGGGGCCGGACACAGATACGCAGTATTTT.

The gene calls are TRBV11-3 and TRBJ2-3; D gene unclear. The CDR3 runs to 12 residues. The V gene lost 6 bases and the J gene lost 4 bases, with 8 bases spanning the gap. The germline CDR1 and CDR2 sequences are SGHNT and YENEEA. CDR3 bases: TGTGCCAGCAGTACCACAGCAGATACGCAGTATTTT. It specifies CASSTTADTQYF.

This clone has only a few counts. The DNA of the CDR3 is TGCGCCAGCAGCTTCGGGAAAATAAACGTTGAAGCTTTCTTT. Translating gives CASSFGKINVEAFF. This chain links TRBV5-1 with TRBJ1-1, with D hard to call. The CDR3 has 14 residues. With 2 bases removed from V and 7 bases from J, the gap between germline ends came to 15 bases. Germline V gene sequence: CDR1 SGHRS, CDR2 YFSETQ.

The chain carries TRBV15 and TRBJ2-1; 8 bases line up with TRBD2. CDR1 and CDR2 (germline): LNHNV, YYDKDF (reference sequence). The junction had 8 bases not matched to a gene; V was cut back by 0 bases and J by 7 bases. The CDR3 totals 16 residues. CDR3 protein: CATSRDSGVTINEQFF. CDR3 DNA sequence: TGTGCCACCAGCAGAGATAGCGGGGTAACAATAAATGAGCAGTTCTTC.

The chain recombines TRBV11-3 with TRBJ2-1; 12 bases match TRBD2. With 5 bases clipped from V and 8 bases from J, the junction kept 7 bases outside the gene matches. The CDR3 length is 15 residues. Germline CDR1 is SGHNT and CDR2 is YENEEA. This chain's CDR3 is CASSPTSGGRDEQFF. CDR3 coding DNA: TGTGCCAGCAGCCCGACTAGCGGGGGAAGGGATGAGCAGTTCTTC.

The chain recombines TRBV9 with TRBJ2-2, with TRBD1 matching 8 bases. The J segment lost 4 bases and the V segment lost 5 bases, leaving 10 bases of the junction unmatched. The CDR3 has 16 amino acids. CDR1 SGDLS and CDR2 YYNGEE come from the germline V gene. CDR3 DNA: TGTGCCAGCAGTGTTTCCCCAGGGACAGGCACCGGGGAGCTGTTTTTT. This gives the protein CASSVSPGTGTGELFF.

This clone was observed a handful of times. The CDR3 bases are TGTGCCAGTAGCGGGACTAGCGGGGGAACACAGGTTTACTTC. This encodes CASSGTSGGTQVYF. The chain employs TRBV19 and TRBJ2-4; 14 bases map to TRBD2. The V and J ends lost 6 bases and 16 bases, in that order; junction bases with no gene match: 11. Looked up from germline, CDR1 is LNHDA and CDR2 is SQIVND (reference sequence). The CDR3 totals 14 residues. Drawing the rest from reference TRBV19 and TRBJ2-4, the complete variable domain is DGGITQSPKYLFRKEGQNVTLSCEQNLNHDAMYWYRQDPGQGLRLIYYSQIVNDFQKGDIAEGYSVSREKKESFPLTVTSAQKNPTAFYLCASSGTSGGTQVYFGAGTRLSVL.

CDR3 coding DNA: TGTGCCAGCAGCTTAGGGGCAGGGGGCGTAGGCACCAAAAACATTCAGTACTTC. Residues: CASSLGAGGVGTKNIQYF. The rearrangement uses TRBV7-9 and TRBJ2-4, with 8 bases aligning to TRBD1. Germline V gives CDR1 SEHNR, CDR2 FQNEAQ (reference sequence). This CDR3 is built from 18 residues. V trimming: 1 base; J trimming: 2 bases; junction bases outside the gene matches: 10.

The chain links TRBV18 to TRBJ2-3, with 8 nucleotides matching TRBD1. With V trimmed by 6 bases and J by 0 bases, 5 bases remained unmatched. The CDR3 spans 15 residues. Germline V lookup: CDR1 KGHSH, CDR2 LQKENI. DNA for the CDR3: TGTGCCAGCTCGCAGGGGGCAGAAAGCACAGATACGCAGTATTTT. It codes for CASSQGAESTDTQYF. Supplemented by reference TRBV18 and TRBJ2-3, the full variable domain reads NAGVMQNPRHLVRRRGQEARLRCSPMKGHSHVYWYRQLPEEGLKFMVYLQKENIIDESGMPKERFSAEFPKEGPSILRIQQVVRGDSAAYFCASSQGAESTDTQYFGPGTRLTVL.

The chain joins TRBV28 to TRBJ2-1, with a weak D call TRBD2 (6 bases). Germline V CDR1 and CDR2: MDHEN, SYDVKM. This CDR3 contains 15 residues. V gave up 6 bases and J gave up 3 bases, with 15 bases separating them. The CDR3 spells CASSQVSGFYNEQFF. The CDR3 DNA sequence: TGTGCCAGCAGCCAGGTTAGCGGATTCTACAATGAGCAGTTCTTC.

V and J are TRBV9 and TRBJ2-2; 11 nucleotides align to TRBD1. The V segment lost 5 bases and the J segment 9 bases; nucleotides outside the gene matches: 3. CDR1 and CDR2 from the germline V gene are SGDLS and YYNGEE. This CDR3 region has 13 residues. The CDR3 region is CASSGQGARELFF. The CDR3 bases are TGTGCCAGCAGTGGACAGGGGGCCAGGGAGCTGTTTTTT.

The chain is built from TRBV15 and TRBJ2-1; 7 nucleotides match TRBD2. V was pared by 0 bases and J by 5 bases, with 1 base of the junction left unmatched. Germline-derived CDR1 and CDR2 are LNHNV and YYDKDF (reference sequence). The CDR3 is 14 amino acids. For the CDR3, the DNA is TGTGCCACCAGCAGAGAAGCGGGAAACAATGAGCAGTTCTTC. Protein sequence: CATSREAGNNEQFF.

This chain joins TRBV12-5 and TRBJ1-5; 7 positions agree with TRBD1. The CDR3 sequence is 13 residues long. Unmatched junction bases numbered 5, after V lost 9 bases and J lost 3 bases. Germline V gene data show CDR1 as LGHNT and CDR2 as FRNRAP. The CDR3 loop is CASDGQDNQPQHF. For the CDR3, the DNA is TGTGCTAGCGACGGACAGGACAATCAGCCCCAGCATTTT.

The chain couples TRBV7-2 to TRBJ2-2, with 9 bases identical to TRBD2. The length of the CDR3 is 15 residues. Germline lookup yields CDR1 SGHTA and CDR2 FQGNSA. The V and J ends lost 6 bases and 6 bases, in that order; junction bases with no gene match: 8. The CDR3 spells CASRQSSGVPGELFF. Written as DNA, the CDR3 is TGTGCCAGCAGACAATCTAGCGGGGTCCCCGGGGAGCTGTTTTTT.